This record covers a single T cell receptor (beta chain). The antigen remains unidentified. TCRdb keeps only in-frame clones here, not all; method: immunoSEQ multiplex PCR. There are tens of thousands of clones in the sample; approximately 85% occur only once, and more than 1.5% lies in the top ten. These data originate in a study of PD-L1 blockade in urothelial cancer. General study results and limits: Clones that were tumor-associated expanded more in the blood of durable-benefit patients at 3 weeks.

Time point: peripheral blood 6 weeks after treatment start. It was locally advanced or metastatic urothelial carcinoma that patients had. The CDR3 contains 15 residues. Germline CDR1 and CDR2: SGHDT and YYEEEE. Unmatched junction bases numbered 7, after V lost 0 bases and J lost 8 bases. The chain couples TRBV5-6 to TRBJ2-2; TRBD2 matches 7 bases. The source is a man aged 45-60 years with urothelial cancer. The sequencing used PBMCs, collected around atezolizumab (anti-PD-L1) treatment. The DNA for the CDR3 is TGTGCCAGCAGCTTGGTGACGGGGGGTCCGGGGGAGCTGTTTTTT. Amino acid sequence: CASSLVTGGPGELFF.